A single TCR beta chain is shown here with its context. The target antigen is unknown. This entry belongs to a study of T-cell reconstitution after alpha-beta-depleted transplantation in children. The study, taken as a whole, reports: Several hundred rapidly expanded clones from non-depleted graft cells reportedly supplied alpha-beta T cells about two months post-transplant. Most T-cell counts and diversity one year after the transplant came from T cells that were newly produced.

The CDR3 totals 10 residues. V was trimmed by 8 bases and J by 5 bases, leaving 7 bases between them. Germline assignment: CDR1 MGHDK and CDR2 SYGVNS. Unique molecular identifiers tagged the TCRbeta library. Each CDR3 protein gets one entry after TCRdb re-called the PCR reads with MiXCR. The table lists approximately 190,000 distinct CDR3 sequences, 6.3% of them singletons. J is TRBJ2-7 and V is TRBV25-1, with a tentative D call TRBD1 (6 bases). The TCR originated in a girl in the first two years of life with combined immunodeficiency, due to receive a stem cell transplant. Source: PBMCs, taken before TCRalphabeta/CD19-depleted stem cell transplant. In nucleotides, the CDR3 is TGTGCCAGCGGACAGCACGAGCAGTACTTC. Its translation is CASGQHEQYF.